A selection of T cell receptor beta chains follows, all from one sample in a study of early T cells in non-severe SARS-CoV-2 infection. MiXCR, run by TCRdb on the 5' RACE reads, gives a single entry per CDR3 protein. The sample comprises about 23,000 distinct CDR3 sequences, under 6% of which are singletons, and under 10% rests with the top ten. Sequenced input: whole blood. The receptors here all came from an adult who was a healthcare worker with PCR-confirmed SARS-CoV-2 infection or an uninfected control (not recorded which). CDR3s include the opening cysteine and the closing phenylalanine or tryptophan. The D gene is left open where the match is weak. Clone size appears in some rows only: once, few, many, or a class for an expanded clone.

J gene: TRBJ2-3
clone size: many
D gene: TRBD2
V gene: TRBV6-2/TRBV6-3
CDR3 DNA: TGTGCCAGCAGTTACTCACTTTGGGAGGGTTTTTCAGATACGCAGTATTTT
CDR3 protein: CASSYSLWEGFSDTQYF

J gene: TRBJ1-1
clone size: NA
D gene: TRBD1
V gene: TRBV4-3
CDR3 DNA: TGCGCCAGCAGCCAAGAAGGACAGGGATGGGTGAACACTGAAGCTTTCTTT
CDR3 protein: CASSQEGQGWVNTEAFF

J gene: TRBJ2-5
clone size: many
D gene: TRBD2
V gene: TRBV4-3
CDR3 DNA: TGCGCCAGCAGCCAAGGGACTAGCGGTTGGTACCAAGAGACCCAGTACTTC
CDR3 protein: CASSQGTSGWYQETQYF

J gene: TRBJ2-3
clone size: many
D gene: TRBD1
V gene: TRBV18
CDR3 DNA: TGTGCCAGCTCACCTATGGGGACAGGGGTTTCCTCCACAGATACGCAGTATTTT
CDR3 protein: CASSPMGTGVSSTDTQYF

J gene: TRBJ2-7
clone size: many
D gene: NA
V gene: TRBV28
CDR3 DNA: TGTGCCAGCAGCACACCGAACCTAGCGACCCGCTTC
CDR3 protein: CASSTPNLATRF

J gene: TRBJ1-4
clone size: NA
D gene: NA
V gene: TRBV5-4
CDR3 DNA: TGTGCCAGCAGCTTGCAACAGCCGAATGAAAAACTGTTTTTT
CDR3 protein: CASSLQQPNEKLFF

J gene: TRBJ1-3
clone size: many
D gene: NA
V gene: TRBV12-3/TRBV12-4
CDR3 DNA: TGTGCCAGCAGCCCTCAAGGGGGAAACACCATATATTTT
CDR3 protein: CASSPQGGNTIYF

J gene: TRBJ2-7
clone size: many
D gene: TRBD2
V gene: TRBV18
CDR3 DNA: TGTGCCAGCCGAGCCCCTAGCGGGTTTTCCTACGAGCAGTACTTC
CDR3 protein: CASRAPSGFSYEQYF

J gene: TRBJ2-7
clone size: many
D gene: NA
V gene: TRBV7-8
CDR3 DNA: TGTGCCAGCAGCTTCCGGCTTAACGAGCAGTACTTC
CDR3 protein: CASSFRLNEQYF

J gene: TRBJ1-1
clone size: many
D gene: NA
V gene: TRBV4-2
CDR3 DNA: TGTGCCAGCAGCCAAGGGGGACACACGAACACTGAAGCTTTCTTT
CDR3 protein: CASSQGGHTNTEAFF

J gene: TRBJ2-1
clone size: many
D gene: NA
V gene: TRBV12-3/TRBV12-4
CDR3 DNA: TGTGCCAGCAGTTTAACGGGGGGCCCCGACGAGCAGTTCTTC
CDR3 protein: CASSLTGGPDEQFF

J gene: TRBJ2-3
clone size: many
D gene: NA
V gene: TRBV6-6
CDR3 DNA: TGTGCCACCCAGGGGTTGACAGATACGCAGTATTTT
CDR3 protein: CATQGLTDTQYF

J gene: TRBJ2-7
clone size: many
D gene: TRBD2
V gene: TRBV20-1
CDR3 DNA: TGCAGTGCCGATCGGGGGGCCTACGAGCAGTACTTC
CDR3 protein: CSADRGAYEQYF

J gene: TRBJ1-6
clone size: many
D gene: NA
V gene: TRBV30
CDR3 DNA: TGTGCCTGGAATTTTGGGGTTTCACCCCTCCACTTT
CDR3 protein: CAWNFGVSPLHF

J gene: TRBJ2-1
clone size: many
D gene: NA
V gene: TRBV15
CDR3 DNA: TGTGCCACCAGCAGAGGATCTGGAGACAATGAGCAGTTCTTC
CDR3 protein: CATSRGSGDNEQFF

J gene: TRBJ1-2
clone size: many
D gene: TRBD1
V gene: TRBV3-1
CDR3 DNA: TGTGCCAGCAGTCAAGCGGCAGGGGGTGGCTACACCTTC
CDR3 protein: CASSQAAGGGYTF

J gene: TRBJ2-7
clone size: many
D gene: NA
V gene: TRBV4-3
CDR3 DNA: TGCGCCAGCAGCCAAGATAGGAGACAGAGCTACGAGCAGTACTTC
CDR3 protein: CASSQDRRQSYEQYF

J gene: TRBJ2-5
clone size: many
D gene: NA
V gene: TRBV2
CDR3 DNA: TGTGCCAGCAGTGGCTATACGGAGACCCAGTACTTC
CDR3 protein: CASSGYTETQYF

J gene: TRBJ1-2
clone size: many
D gene: NA
V gene: TRBV5-1
CDR3 DNA: TGCGCCAGCAGCTTGGGATACCAGAACTATGGCTACACCTTC
CDR3 protein: CASSLGYQNYGYTF

J gene: TRBJ1-5
clone size: NA
D gene: NA
V gene: TRBV6-5
CDR3 DNA: TGTGCCAGCAGTATGAAGAGCAATCAGCCCCAGCATTTT
CDR3 protein: CASSMKSNQPQHF

J gene: TRBJ1-6
clone size: many
D gene: NA
V gene: TRBV12-3/TRBV12-4
CDR3 DNA: TGTGCCAGCAGTCCGTCACGGTTTAATTCACCCCTCCACTTT
CDR3 protein: CASSPSRFNSPLHF

J gene: TRBJ2-1
clone size: few
D gene: TRBD2
V gene: TRBV20-1
CDR3 DNA: TGCAGTGCCTGGACTAGCCTGTACAATGAGCAGTTCTTC
CDR3 protein: CSAWTSLYNEQFF

J gene: TRBJ2-2
clone size: medium-sized
D gene: NA
V gene: TRBV19
CDR3 DNA: TGTGCCAGTAGTCTACCGGGGAACACCGGGGAGCTGTTTTTT
CDR3 protein: CASSLPGNTGELFF

J gene: TRBJ2-7
clone size: few
D gene: NA
V gene: TRBV24-1
CDR3 DNA: TGTGCCGCGGCAGGGGTAGGAGACGAGCAGTACTTC
CDR3 protein: CAAAGVGDEQYF

J gene: TRBJ2-7
clone size: few
D gene: NA
V gene: TRBV21-1
CDR3 DNA: TGTGCCAGCAGCAACGGACCCACAGGCGGAGGCTACGAGCAGTACTTC
CDR3 protein: CASSNGPTGGGYEQYF

J gene: TRBJ2-1
clone size: many
D gene: NA
V gene: TRBV7-8
CDR3 DNA: TGTGCCAGCAGCTTACGCATGGGTTTCGGTCATGAGCAGTTCTTC
CDR3 protein: CASSLRMGFGHEQFF

J gene: TRBJ2-3
clone size: many
D gene: TRBD2
V gene: TRBV18
CDR3 DNA: TGTGCCAGCTCACCGGCGGGGAGCGGGGGCACAGATACGCAGTATTTT
CDR3 protein: CASSPAGSGGTDTQYF

J gene: TRBJ2-7
clone size: few
D gene: TRBD1
V gene: TRBV18
CDR3 DNA: TGTGCCAGCTCCCGGGACAGTCCGTCCTACGAGCAGTACTTC
CDR3 protein: CASSRDSPSYEQYF

J gene: TRBJ2-5
clone size: many
D gene: TRBD2
V gene: TRBV7-3
CDR3 DNA: TGTGCCAGCAGCTTACAGCGGGGCGGGGAGACCCAGTACTTC
CDR3 protein: CASSLQRGGETQYF

J gene: TRBJ1-2
clone size: many
D gene: TRBD1
V gene: TRBV7-9
CDR3 DNA: TGTGCCAGCGGTAAACAGACAGGGGGCTATGGCTACACCTTC
CDR3 protein: CASGKQTGGYGYTF

J gene: TRBJ1-2
clone size: many
D gene: NA
V gene: TRBV6-2/TRBV6-3
CDR3 DNA: TGTGCCAGCAGGCGCCCCTCAGAGGGCGCCTATGGCTACACCTTC
CDR3 protein: CASRRPSEGAYGYTF

J gene: TRBJ2-5
clone size: many
D gene: NA
V gene: TRBV29-1
CDR3 DNA: TGCAGCGTTGAAACGCAGGGGCGAGAGACCCAGTACTTC
CDR3 protein: CSVETQGRETQYF

J gene: TRBJ1-4
clone size: many
D gene: NA
V gene: TRBV27
CDR3 DNA: TGTGCCGTTAGTCGGGGGCAGGGTGAAAAACTGTTTTTT
CDR3 protein: CAVSRGQGEKLFF

J gene: TRBJ2-7
clone size: large
D gene: TRBD2
V gene: TRBV7-9
CDR3 DNA: TGTGCCAGCAGCCCTCCTAGCGGTTCCTACGAGCAGTACTTC
CDR3 protein: CASSPPSGSYEQYF

J gene: TRBJ2-3
clone size: few
D gene: NA
V gene: TRBV7-3
CDR3 DNA: TGTGCCAGCAGCCCTACAGGGTCAGATACGCAGTATTTT
CDR3 protein: CASSPTGSDTQYF

J gene: TRBJ2-7
clone size: many
D gene: NA
V gene: TRBV7-8
CDR3 DNA: TGTGCCAGCACCCCGGACAAGGGAGCCTACGAGCAGTACTTC
CDR3 protein: CASTPDKGAYEQYF

J gene: TRBJ2-7
clone size: many
D gene: NA
V gene: TRBV13
CDR3 DNA: TGTGCCAGCAGCTCAAACCGGGCCCACGAGCAGTACTTC
CDR3 protein: CASSSNRAHEQYF

J gene: TRBJ2-7
clone size: many
D gene: TRBD2
V gene: TRBV5-4
CDR3 DNA: TGTGCCAGCAGCTTGGGACTAGCTCTCTCCTACGAGCAGTACTTC
CDR3 protein: CASSLGLALSYEQYF

J gene: TRBJ2-6
clone size: many
D gene: NA
V gene: TRBV28
CDR3 DNA: TGTGCCAGCAGTTACACCATTGGATCTGGGGCCAACGTCCTGACTTTC
CDR3 protein: CASSYTIGSGANVLTF

J gene: TRBJ2-1
clone size: many
D gene: NA
V gene: TRBV7-2
CDR3 DNA: TGTGCCAGCAGCCCCCGACGGGTCTACAATGAGCAGTTCTTC
CDR3 protein: CASSPRRVYNEQFF